Listed here are 18 T cell receptor beta chains from one sample, sequenced in a study of blood T cell repertoires in COVID-19 (dated by TCRdb to 2020 to 2021). Library preparation employed the immunoSEQ multiplex PCR assay. Drawn from immuneACCESS, this table holds only the in-frame rearrangements with V and J called that TCRdb kept. Clones are partly lost; checked studies trace under half to an unresolved V gene and leave the rest unexplained. The sample contains some 170,000 clones, more than 75% of them found a single time. 1% to 1.5% of the sample rests with the top ten. The sequenced sample was PBMCs or T cells enriched from blood (not recorded which). Every receptor here comes from a human donor with acute COVID-19. The donor label of this sample is uncertain.

This clone was recorded only once. This chain joins TRBV6-4 and TRBJ2-7; 10 bases map to TRBD1. Germline loops: CDR1 MRHNA, CDR2 SNTAGT. V lost 5 bases to trimming and J lost 4 bases; unmatched junction nucleotides: 8. The CDR3 runs to 15 residues. CDR3 amino acids: CASSPRQGASYEQYF. DNA of the CDR3: TGTGCCAGCAGTCCCCGACAGGGGGCCTCTTACGAGCAGTACTTC.

The chain combines TRBV4-1 with TRBJ2-4, with TRBD2 identical over 16 bases. This CDR3 region has 18 residues. J lost 5 bases, V lost 4 bases, and 8 bases had no gene match. The V gene's germline CDR1 is MGHRA and CDR2 YSYEKL. Written as DNA, the CDR3 is TGCGCCAGCAGCCTGGGACTAGCGGGGGGGAGATTCGAAAACATTCAGTACTTC. This sequence encodes CASSLGLAGGRFENIQYF.

About this clone: Within the sample, other DNA sequences also encode this same CDR3. CDR3 coding DNA: TGTGCCAGCAGCCAAGACCGGGGGGAGACCCAGTACTTC. Translating it yields CASSQDRGETQYF. The genes are TRBV3-1 (or the pseudogene TRBV3-2) and TRBJ2-5; a possible D gene is TRBD2 (6 bases). This CDR3 is 13 amino acids long. V lost 0 bases, J lost 5 bases, and 7 bases lay in between. Germline V lookup: CDR1 LGHDT, CDR2 YNNKEL (reference sequence).

The chain carries TRBV24-1 and TRBJ1-2; 8 bases align to TRBD1. CDR1 is KGHDR and CDR2 is SFDVKD in the germline V gene. V trimming: 4 bases; J trimming: 8 bases; junction bases outside the gene matches: 8. This CDR3 contains 14 residues. CDR3 amino acids: CATSDRQGARGYTF. The CDR3 coding sequence is TGTGCCACCAGTGACCGGCAGGGGGCGAGAGGCTACACCTTC.

This clone turned up a few times. The V call is TRBV6-6, the J call TRBJ2-7; TRBD1 agrees at 9 bases. Germline V gene data show CDR1 as MNHNY and CDR2 as SVGAGI (reference sequence). The V segment lost 5 bases and the J segment 6 bases; nucleotides outside the gene matches: 2. This CDR3 has 12 amino acids. The CDR3 sequence is CASSGQGIEQYF. CDR3 coding DNA: TGTGCCAGCAGTGGACAGGGGATCGAGCAGTACTTC.

The rearrangement links TRBV7-3 to TRBJ1-3; D gene ambiguous. Germline CDR1 and CDR2: SGHTA and FQGTGA. The CDR3 is made up of 16 amino acids. V was clipped by 2 bases and J by 4 bases, with 15 bases between them. The chain's CDR3 is CASSLGPPGSGNTIYF. The CDR3 coding sequence is TGTGCCAGCAGCTTAGGTCCCCCGGGGTCAGGAAACACCATATATTTT.

In its sample, this clone was seen a few times. This chain links TRBV7-9 with TRBJ1-5, with 8 bases fitting TRBD1. This CDR3 has 13 residues. V was clipped by 5 bases and J by 6 bases; unmatched bases: 3. CDR1 and CDR2 (germline): SEHNR, FQNEAQ (reference sequence). The DNA of the CDR3 is TGTGCCAGCAGCACGGACAGGGTTCAGCCCCAGCATTTT. It yields the protein CASSTDRVQPQHF. The full variable domain, rest sourced from reference TRBV7-9 and TRBJ1-5, is DTGVSQNPRHKITKRGQNVTFRCDPISEHNRLYWYRQTLGQGPEFLTYFQNEAQLEKSRLLSDRFSAERPKGSFSTLEIQRTEQGDSAMYLCASSTDRVQPQHFGDGTRLSIL.

The J gene is TRBJ1-2, the V gene TRBV4-3, with D possibly TRBD1 on 5 matching bases. Germline V CDR1 and CDR2: LGHNA, YSLEER. The CDR3 loop spans 18 amino acids. Trimming removed 0 bases from V and 8 bases from J, with 25 bases in between. This chain's CDR3 is CASSQDSVIGGLVGGYTF. Here the CDR3 DNA reads TGCGCCAGCAGCCAAGATAGCGTCATTGGGGGACTCGTGGGGGGCTACACCTTC.

As regards this clone: Within the sample, other DNA sequences also encode this same CDR3. CDR3 DNA: TGCGCCAGCAGCTTGGGGGGACAGGGTCCACAGCCCCAGCATTTT. Translated, it gives CASSLGGQGPQPQHF. The chain uses TRBV5-1 and TRBJ1-5; 9 nucleotides line up with TRBD1. V dropped 0 bases and J dropped 7; count of bases not matched to a gene: 5. CDR1 and CDR2 from the germline V gene are SGHRS and YFSETQ. This CDR3 has 15 residues.

The CDR3 nucleotides read TGCAGCGTTGGGAGGAACACCGGGGAGCTGTTTTTT. Translating it yields CSVGRNTGELFF. The chain has TRBV29-1 and TRBJ2-2; D remains unclear. Per germline, CDR1 SQVTM and CDR2 ANQGSEA. The V end was cut by 4 bases, the J end by 1 base, with 4 bases between. The CDR3 has 12 residues.

This chain links TRBV6-5 with TRBJ1-5; 7 positions match TRBD1. From germline, CDR1 is MNHEY and CDR2 SVGAGI. Losses at the gene ends were 5 bases for V and 4 bases for J; bases not matched to a gene: 5. This CDR3 contains 14 residues. The CDR3 bases are TGTGCCAGCAGTAAGGGACAGCGGAATCAGCCCCAGCATTTT. Translation: CASSKGQRNQPQHF.

This chain connects TRBV7-9 to TRBJ1-6; the D gene is possibly TRBD1 (6 bases). Per the germline V gene, CDR1 is SEHNR and CDR2 is FQNEAQ (reference sequence). This CDR3 has 15 amino acids. V was trimmed by 6 bases and J by 5 bases, leaving 14 bases between them. The CDR3 nucleotides are TGTGCCAGCAGTGGCGCTAGGGGGAATAATTCACCCCTCCACTTT. Amino acid sequence: CASSGARGNNSPLHF.

V is TRBV7-2 and J is TRBJ1-2; perhaps TRBD1 as D (5 bases). The CDR3 extends over 14 amino acids. V lost 5 bases and J 4 bases, leaving 14 bases between the germline ends. Germline CDR1 is SGHTA and CDR2 is FQGNSA. The CDR3 coding sequence is TGTGCCAGCAGCCATCTGGGACTCTTCTATGGCTACACCTTC. This gives the protein CASSHLGLFYGYTF.

The chain carries TRBV5-6 and TRBJ2-2, with D possibly matching TRBD2 (5 bases). V was pared by 2 bases and J by 4 bases, with 6 bases between. The germline V gene encodes CDR1 SGHDT and CDR2 YYEEEE. The CDR3 is made up of 13 amino acids. The CDR3 loop is CASSLLVTGELFF. The CDR3 DNA reads TGTGCCAGCAGCTTACTAGTCACCGGGGAGCTGTTTTTT.

V is TRBV18 and J is TRBJ1-5; 7 bases are a match to TRBD1. V dropped 3 bases and J dropped 8; count of bases not matched to a gene: 10. CDR3 length: 15 amino acids. CDR1 KGHSH and CDR2 LQKENI come from the germline V gene. CDR3 sequence (DNA): TGTGCCAGCTCACCCTTGGGACAGCGGTCAGAGCCCCAGCATTTT. Translation gives CASSPLGQRSEPQHF.

The table lists this clone with a count of one. The chain recombines TRBV6-5 with TRBJ1-6; no definite D call. Germline V gene lookup returns CDR1 MNHEY and CDR2 SVGAGI. CDR3 size: 14 residues. The V and J ends lost 5 bases and 7 bases respectively, with 12 bases between them. In DNA form, the CDR3 reads TGTGCCAGCAGTCCCGAGAGGGTGAATTCACCCCTCCACTTT. This sequence encodes CASSPERVNSPLHF.

The V gene is TRBV5-3, the J gene TRBJ1-6, with TRBD1 matching 10 bases. TRBV5-3 is an open reading frame whose function is uncertain. J lost 5 bases, V lost 4 bases, and 12 bases had no gene match. The CDR3 is 18 residues long. The CDR3 sequence: CARSPGQGVVWNNSPLHF. The CDR3 DNA reads TGTGCCAGAAGCCCAGGACAGGGGGTAGTATGGAATAATTCACCCCTCCACTTT.

The chain couples TRBV9 to TRBJ2-5, with D possibly matching TRBD2 (7 bases). The CDR3 has 14 amino acids. V was clipped by 0 bases and J by 2 bases, with 8 bases between them. Looked up from germline, CDR1 is SGDLS and CDR2 is YYNGEE. The CDR3, as DNA: TGTGCCAGCAGCGTAGAGGGGGGGCAAGAGACCCAGTACTTC. It yields the protein CASSVEGGQETQYF.